Detailed here is one TCR beta chain. What it binds is not known. The protocol was immunoSEQ multiplex PCR, while the TCRdb copy is restricted to in-frame clones and leaves out a portion. The sample lists about 71,000 clones, 85% to 90% occurring once. The data were obtained in a study of PD-L1 blockade in urothelial cancer. On the study more broadly: The year 2014 saw patients start atezolizumab, 1,200 mg intravenously every 3 weeks.

Study observations and caveats: Below-median pretreatment blood TCR clonality was associated with improved progression-free and overall survival.

The sequences come from PBMCs, collected around atezolizumab (anti-PD-L1) treatment. The sequence was collected from a man in his 60s with urothelial cancer.

The CDR3 DNA is TGTGCCAGCAGTGTTCGGGTGGGAGCCTTAAGGGAGGGCGCTTTCTTT. Encoded protein: CASSVRVGALREGAFF. The rearrangement uses TRBV27 and TRBJ1-1; no reliable D call. In germline, CDR1 is MNHEY, CDR2 SMNVEV (reference sequence). The CDR3 covers 16 residues. Trimming took 5 bases from V and 11 from J, leaving 27 bases between them.